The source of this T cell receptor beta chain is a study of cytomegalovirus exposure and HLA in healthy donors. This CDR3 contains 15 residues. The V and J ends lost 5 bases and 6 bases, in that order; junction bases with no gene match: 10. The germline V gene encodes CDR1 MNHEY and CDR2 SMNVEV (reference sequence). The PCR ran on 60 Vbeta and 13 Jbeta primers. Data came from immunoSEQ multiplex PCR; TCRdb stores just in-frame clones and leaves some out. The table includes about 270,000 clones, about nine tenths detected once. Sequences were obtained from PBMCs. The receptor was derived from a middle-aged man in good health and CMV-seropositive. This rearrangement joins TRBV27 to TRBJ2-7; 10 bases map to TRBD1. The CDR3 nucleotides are TGTGCCAGCAGTCACGACAGGGGGCGCGACTTCGAGCAGTACTTC. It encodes CASSHDRGRDFEQYF.